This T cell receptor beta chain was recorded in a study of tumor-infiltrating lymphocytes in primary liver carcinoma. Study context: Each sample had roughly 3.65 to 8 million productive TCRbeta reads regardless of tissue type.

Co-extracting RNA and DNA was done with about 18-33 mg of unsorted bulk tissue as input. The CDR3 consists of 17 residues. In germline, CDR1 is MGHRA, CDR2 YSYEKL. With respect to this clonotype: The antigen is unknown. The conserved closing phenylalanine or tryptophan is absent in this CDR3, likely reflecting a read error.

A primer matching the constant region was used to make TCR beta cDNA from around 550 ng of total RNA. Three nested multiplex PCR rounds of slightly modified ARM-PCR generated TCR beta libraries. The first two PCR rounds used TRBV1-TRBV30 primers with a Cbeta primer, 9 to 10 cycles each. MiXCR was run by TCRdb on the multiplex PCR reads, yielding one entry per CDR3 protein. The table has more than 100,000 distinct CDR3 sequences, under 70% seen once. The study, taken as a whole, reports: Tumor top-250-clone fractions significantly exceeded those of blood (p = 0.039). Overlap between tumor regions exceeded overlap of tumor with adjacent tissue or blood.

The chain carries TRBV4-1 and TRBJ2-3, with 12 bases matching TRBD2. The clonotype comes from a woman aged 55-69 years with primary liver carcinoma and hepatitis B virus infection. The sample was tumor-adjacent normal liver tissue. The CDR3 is CANSRTSRTSGMDTQYY. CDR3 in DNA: TGCGCCAACAGCCGGACCTCCAGGACTAGCGGGATGGATACGCAGTATTAT.